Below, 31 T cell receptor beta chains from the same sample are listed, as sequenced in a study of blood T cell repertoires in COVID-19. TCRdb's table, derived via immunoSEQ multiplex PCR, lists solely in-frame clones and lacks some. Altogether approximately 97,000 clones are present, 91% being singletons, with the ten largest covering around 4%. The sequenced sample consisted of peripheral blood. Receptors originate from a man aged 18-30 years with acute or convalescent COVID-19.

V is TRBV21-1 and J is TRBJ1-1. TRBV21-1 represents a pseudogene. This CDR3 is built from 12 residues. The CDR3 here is CASKSRNTEAFF. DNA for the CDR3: TGTGCCAGCAAAAGCCGGAACACTGAAGCTTTCTTT.

This CDR3 is CASSSWTTENTQYF. The CDR3 DNA follows: TGTGCCAGCAGCTCCTGGACAACCGAGAATACGCAGTATTTT. The rearrangement joins TRBV7-9 to TRBJ2-3, with a tentative D call TRBD1 (5 bases). Between the trimmed V and J ends, which lost 4 bases and 7 bases, there was a span of 15 bases. Germline V lookup: CDR1 SEHNR, CDR2 FQNEAQ (reference sequence). CDR3 length equals 14 residues.

CDR3 amino acids: CASSLNSGKGSPLHF. CDR3 in DNA: TGCGCCAGCAGCTTGAACTCAGGGAAGGGATCACCCCTCCACTTT. V usage is TRBV5-1 and J usage is TRBJ1-6; tentative D call: TRBD1 (5 bases). Germline CDR1 reads SGHRS; CDR2 reads YFSETQ. Trimming cost V 1 base and J 10 bases, with 15 bases left between them. This CDR3 comprises 15 residues.

The CDR3, as DNA: TGTGCCAGTAGCCCGGGGTGGGTTGACACTGAAGCTTTCTTT. It translates to CASSPGWVDTEAFF. The chain is built from TRBV19 and TRBJ1-1; D remains unclear. From germline, CDR1 is LNHDA and CDR2 SQIVND (reference sequence). CDR3 size: 14 residues. Trimming took 6 bases from V and 3 from J, leaving 14 bases between them.

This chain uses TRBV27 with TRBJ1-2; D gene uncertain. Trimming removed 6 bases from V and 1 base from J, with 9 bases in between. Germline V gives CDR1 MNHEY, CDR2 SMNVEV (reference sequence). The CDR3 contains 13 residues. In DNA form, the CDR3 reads TGTGCCAGCAGCCTCGCGGTTAACTATGGCTACACCTTC. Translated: CASSLAVNYGYTF.

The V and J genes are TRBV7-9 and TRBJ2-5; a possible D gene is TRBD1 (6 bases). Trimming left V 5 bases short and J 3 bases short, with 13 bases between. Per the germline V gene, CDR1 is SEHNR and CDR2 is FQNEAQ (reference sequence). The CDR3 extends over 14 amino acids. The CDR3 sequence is CASSLDRSKETQYF. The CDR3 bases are TGTGCCAGCAGCCTAGACAGGTCCAAAGAGACCCAGTACTTC.

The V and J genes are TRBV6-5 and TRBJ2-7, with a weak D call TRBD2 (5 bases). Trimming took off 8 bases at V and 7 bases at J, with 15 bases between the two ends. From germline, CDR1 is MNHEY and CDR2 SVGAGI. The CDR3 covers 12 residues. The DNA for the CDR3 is TGTGCCAGCCTCGGGGAACGACTGGAGCAGTACTTC. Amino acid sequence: CASLGERLEQYF.

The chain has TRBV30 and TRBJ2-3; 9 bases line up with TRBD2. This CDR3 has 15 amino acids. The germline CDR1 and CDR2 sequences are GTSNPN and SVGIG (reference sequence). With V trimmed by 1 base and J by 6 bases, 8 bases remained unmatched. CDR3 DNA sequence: TGTGCCTGGAGTGAAGCGGGAGGTTTAAGGGATACGCAGTATTTT. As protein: CAWSEAGGLRDTQYF.

CDR3 in amino acids: CASSPAGDAKNIQYF. DNA of the CDR3: TGTGCCAGCTCACCGGCAGGGGACGCCAAAAACATTCAGTACTTC. This rearrangement joins TRBV18 to TRBJ2-4, with D perhaps matching TRBD1 (6 bases). The CDR3 runs 15 residues. Germline V gives CDR1 KGHSH, CDR2 LQKENI. Deletions cut 3 bases from V and 1 base from J, with 10 bases between.

The CDR3 nucleotides are TGCGCCAGCAGTAAGGGACTAGCGGGAGCTTACAATGAGCAGTTCTTC. Translated, it gives CASSKGLAGAYNEQFF. This chain uses TRBV10-1 with TRBJ2-1; 14 bases are shared with TRBD2. The CDR3 is 16 residues long. Germline CDR1 and CDR2: WNHNN and SYGVQD (reference sequence). V lost 5 bases to trimming and J lost 4 bases; unmatched junction nucleotides: 4.

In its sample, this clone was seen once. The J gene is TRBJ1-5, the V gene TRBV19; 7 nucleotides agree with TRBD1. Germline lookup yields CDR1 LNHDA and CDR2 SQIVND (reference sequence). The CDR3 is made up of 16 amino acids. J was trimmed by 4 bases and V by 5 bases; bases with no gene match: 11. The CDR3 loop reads CASSLSGGSWNQPQHF. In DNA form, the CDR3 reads TGTGCCAGTAGTCTATCAGGGGGATCGTGGAATCAGCCCCAGCATTTT.

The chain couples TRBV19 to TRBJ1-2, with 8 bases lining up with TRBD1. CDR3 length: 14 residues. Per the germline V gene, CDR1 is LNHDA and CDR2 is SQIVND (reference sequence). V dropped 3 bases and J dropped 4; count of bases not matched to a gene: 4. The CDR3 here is CASSIRDRSYGYTF. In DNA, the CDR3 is TGTGCCAGTAGTATTAGGGACAGGAGCTATGGCTACACCTTC. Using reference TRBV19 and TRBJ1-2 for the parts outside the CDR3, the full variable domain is DGGITQSPKYLFRKEGQNVTLSCEQNLNHDAMYWYRQDPGQGLRLIYYSQIVNDFQKGDIAEGYSVSREKKESFPLTVTSAQKNPTAFYLCASSIRDRSYGYTFGSGTRLTVV.

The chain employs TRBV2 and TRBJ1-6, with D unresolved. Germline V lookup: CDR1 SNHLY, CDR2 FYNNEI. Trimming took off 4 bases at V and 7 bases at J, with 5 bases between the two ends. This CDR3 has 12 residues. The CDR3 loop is CASSGRNSPLHF. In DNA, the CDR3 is TGTGCCAGCAGTGGCAGGAATTCACCCCTCCACTTT.

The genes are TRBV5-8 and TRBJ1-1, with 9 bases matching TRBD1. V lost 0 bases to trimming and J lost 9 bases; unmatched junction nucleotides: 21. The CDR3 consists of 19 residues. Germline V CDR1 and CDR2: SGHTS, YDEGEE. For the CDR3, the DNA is TGTGCCAGCAGCTTGGTCTGGGGTGACACAGGGGGCGAGAGGATGAAAGCTTTCTTT. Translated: CASSLVWGDTGGERMKAFF.

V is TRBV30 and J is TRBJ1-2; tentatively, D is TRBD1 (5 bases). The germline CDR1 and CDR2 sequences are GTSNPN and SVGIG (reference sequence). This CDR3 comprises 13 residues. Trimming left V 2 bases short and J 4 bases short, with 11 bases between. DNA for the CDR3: TGTGCCTGGAGTCACGGGGGAATCTATGGCTACACCTTC. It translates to CAWSHGGIYGYTF.

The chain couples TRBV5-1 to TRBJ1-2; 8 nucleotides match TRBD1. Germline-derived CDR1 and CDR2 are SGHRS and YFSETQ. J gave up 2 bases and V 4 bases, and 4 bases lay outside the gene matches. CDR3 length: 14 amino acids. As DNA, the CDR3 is TGCGCCAGCAGCCAGGACAGGGCGAACTATGGCTACACCTTC. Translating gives CASSQDRANYGYTF.

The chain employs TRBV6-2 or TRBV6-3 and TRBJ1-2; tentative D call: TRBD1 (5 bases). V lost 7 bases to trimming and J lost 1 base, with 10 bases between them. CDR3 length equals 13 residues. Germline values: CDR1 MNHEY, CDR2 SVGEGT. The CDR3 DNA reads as TGTGCCAGCACCCCCAGGGATAACTATGGCTACACCTTC. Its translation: CASTPRDNYGYTF.

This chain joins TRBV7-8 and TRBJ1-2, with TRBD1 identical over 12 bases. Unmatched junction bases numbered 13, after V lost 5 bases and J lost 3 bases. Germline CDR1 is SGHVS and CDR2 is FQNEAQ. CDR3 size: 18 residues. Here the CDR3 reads CASSPRDRGRRFDYGYTF. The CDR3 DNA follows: TGTGCCAGCAGCCCACGGGACAGGGGGCGCAGATTCGACTATGGCTACACCTTC.

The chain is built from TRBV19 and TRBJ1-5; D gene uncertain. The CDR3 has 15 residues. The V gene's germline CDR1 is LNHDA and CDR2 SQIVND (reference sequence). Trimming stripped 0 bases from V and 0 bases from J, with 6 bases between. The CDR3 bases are TGTGCCAGTAGTATAGATGGAGGTAGCAATCAGCCCCAGCATTTT. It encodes CASSIDGGSNQPQHF.

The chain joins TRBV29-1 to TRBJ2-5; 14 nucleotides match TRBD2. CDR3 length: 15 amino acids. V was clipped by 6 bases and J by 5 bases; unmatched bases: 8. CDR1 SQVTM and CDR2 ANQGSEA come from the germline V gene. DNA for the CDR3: TGCAGCGTGAAGGGACTAGCGGGAGTTAGCGAGACCCAGTACTTC. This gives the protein CSVKGLAGVSETQYF.

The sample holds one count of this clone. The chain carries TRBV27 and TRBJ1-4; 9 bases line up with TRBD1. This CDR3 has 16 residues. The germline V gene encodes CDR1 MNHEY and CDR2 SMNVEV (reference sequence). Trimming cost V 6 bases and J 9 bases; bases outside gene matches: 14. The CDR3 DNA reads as TGTGCCAGCAGGGTCTCACAGGGGGCTCGTATGAAAAAACTGTTTTTT. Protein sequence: CASRVSQGARMKKLFF. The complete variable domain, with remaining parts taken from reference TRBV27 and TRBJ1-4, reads EAQVTQNPRYLITVTGKKLTVTCSQNMNHEYMSWYRQDPGLGLRQIYYSMNVEVTDKGDVPEGYKVSRKEKRNFPLILESPSPNQTSLYFCASRVSQGARMKKLFFGSGTQLSVL.

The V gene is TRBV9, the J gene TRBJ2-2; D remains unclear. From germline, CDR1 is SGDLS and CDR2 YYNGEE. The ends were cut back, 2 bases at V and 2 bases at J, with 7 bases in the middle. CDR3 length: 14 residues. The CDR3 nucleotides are TGTGCCAGCAGCGTGCAGGTTAACACCGGGGAGCTGTTTTTT. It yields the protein CASSVQVNTGELFF.

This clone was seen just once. The CDR3 loop reads CASSIGTGAGANVLTF. The CDR3 coding sequence is TGTGCCAGTAGTATCGGGACAGGGGCTGGGGCCAACGTCCTGACTTTC. This chain links TRBV19 with TRBJ2-6; TRBD1 matches at 10 bases. This CDR3 is 16 amino acids long. The trim removed 3 bases at V and 2 bases at J, leaving 1 base unmatched. Germline values: CDR1 LNHDA, CDR2 SQIVND (reference sequence).

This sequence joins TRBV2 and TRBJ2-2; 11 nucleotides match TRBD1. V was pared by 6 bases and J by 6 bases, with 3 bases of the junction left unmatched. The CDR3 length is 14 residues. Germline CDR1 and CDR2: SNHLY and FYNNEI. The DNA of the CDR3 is TGTGCCAGCAGGACGGGACAGGGGGCCGGGGAGCTGTTTTTT. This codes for CASRTGQGAGELFF.

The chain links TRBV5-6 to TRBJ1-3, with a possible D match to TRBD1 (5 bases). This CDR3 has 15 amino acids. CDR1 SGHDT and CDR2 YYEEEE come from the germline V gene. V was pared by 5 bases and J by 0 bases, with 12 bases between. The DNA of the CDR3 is TGTGCCAGCAGTTACAGGTTTACCTCTGGAAACACCATATATTTT. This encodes CASSYRFTSGNTIYF. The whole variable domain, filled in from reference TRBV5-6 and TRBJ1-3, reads DAGVTQSPTHLIKTRGQQVTLRCSPKSGHDTVSWYQQALGQGPQFIFQYYEEEERQRGNFPDRFSGHQFPNYSSELNVNALLLGDSALYLCASSYRFTSGNTIYFGEGSWLTVV.

The CDR3 DNA sequence: TGCAGTGCTAGTCCTTATAACTTGAACACTGAAGCTTTCTTT. This codes for CSASPYNLNTEAFF. This chain uses TRBV20-1 with TRBJ1-1; D is undetermined. This CDR3 is 14 amino acids long. The germline V and J ends were trimmed by 3 bases and 0 bases, with 11 bases remaining between them. CDR1 is DFQATT, CDR2 SNEGSKA, per germline (reference sequence).

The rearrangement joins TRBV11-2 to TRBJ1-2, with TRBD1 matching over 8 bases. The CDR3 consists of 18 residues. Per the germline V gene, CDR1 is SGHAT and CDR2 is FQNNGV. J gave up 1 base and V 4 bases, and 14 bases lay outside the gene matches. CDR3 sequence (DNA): TGTGCCAGCAGCTCAGATCGTCAGGGGGCCGCCTTTAACTATGGCTACACCTTC. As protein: CASSSDRQGAAFNYGYTF.

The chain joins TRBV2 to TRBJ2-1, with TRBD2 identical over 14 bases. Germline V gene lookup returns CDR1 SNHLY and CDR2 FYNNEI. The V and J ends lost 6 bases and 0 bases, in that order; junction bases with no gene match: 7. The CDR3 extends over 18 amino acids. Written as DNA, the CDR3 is TGTGCCAGCAGGCGAGGGACTAGCGGGGGAAGCTCCTACAATGAGCAGTTCTTC. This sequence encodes CASRRGTSGGSSYNEQFF.

The CDR3 region has the DNA TGTGCCACCTCTACGACAGGAGACATCACAGATACGCAGTATTTT. Protein product: CATSTTGDITDTQYF. V gene TRBV24-1 combines with J gene TRBJ2-3; possibly TRBD1 for D (6 bases). Trimming took off 9 bases at V and 2 bases at J, with 17 bases between the two ends. CDR1 is KGHDR and CDR2 is SFDVKD in the germline V gene. This CDR3 comprises 15 residues.

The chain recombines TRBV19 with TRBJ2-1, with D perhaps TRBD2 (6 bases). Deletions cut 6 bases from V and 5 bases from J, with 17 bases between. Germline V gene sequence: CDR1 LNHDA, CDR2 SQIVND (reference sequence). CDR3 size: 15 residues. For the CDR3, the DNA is TGTGCCAGTAGCCCTCGACTAGGAGGACACAATGAGCAGTTCTTC. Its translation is CASSPRLGGHNEQFF.

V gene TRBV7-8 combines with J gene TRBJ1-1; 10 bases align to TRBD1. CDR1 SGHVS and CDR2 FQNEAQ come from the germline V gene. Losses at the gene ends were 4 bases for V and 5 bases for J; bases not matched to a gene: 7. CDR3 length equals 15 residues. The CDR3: CASSSLTGGSTEAFF. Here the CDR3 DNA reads TGTGCCAGCAGCTCCCTGACAGGGGGCTCGACTGAAGCTTTCTTT.